What follows are 27 T cell receptor beta chains derived from one specimen sequenced in a study of OX40 agonist ivuxolimab in advanced cancers. Only in-frame clones appear in the TCRdb table, and some are missing; sequencing was by immunoSEQ multiplex PCR. The data hold fewer than 60,000 clones, with about 80% observed a single time. Here the sequenced sample was CD4+ or CD8+ T cells sorted from blood, taken in a trial of the OX40 agonist ivuxolimab. The receptors come from an adult with an advanced solid tumor such as melanoma, head and neck, liver or kidney cancer.

The chain couples TRBV7-8 to TRBJ2-1; D is perhaps TRBD2 (5 bases). Trimming took off 7 bases at V and 0 bases at J, with 10 bases between the two ends. From germline, CDR1 is SGHVS and CDR2 FQNEAQ. This CDR3 has 14 amino acids. This CDR3 is CASTLGSSYNEQFF. For the CDR3, the DNA is TGTGCCAGCACCCTAGGGAGCTCCTACAATGAGCAGTTCTTC. The complete variable domain, with remaining parts taken from reference TRBV7-8 and TRBJ2-1, reads GAGVSQSPRYKVAKRGQDVALRCDPISGHVSLFWYQQALGQGPEFLTYFQNEAQLDKSGLPSDRFFAERPEGSVSTLKIQRTQQEDSAVYLCASTLGSSYNEQFFGPGTRLTVL.

The V gene is TRBV19, the J gene TRBJ1-1; the D is unclear. Germline CDR1 and CDR2: LNHDA and SQIVND (reference sequence). The ends were cut back, 2 bases at V and 2 bases at J, with 6 bases in the middle. CDR3 length: 13 residues. CDR3 loop: CASSIPLNTEAFF. In DNA form, the CDR3 reads TGTGCCAGTAGTATACCCCTAAACACTGAAGCTTTCTTT.

DNA for the CDR3: TGTGCCAGCAGTTACGTGGGAGGGGGTCAGTACTTC. Protein product: CASSYVGGGQYF. The genes are TRBV6-5 and TRBJ2-4, with a possible D match to TRBD2 (7 bases). The CDR3 totals 12 residues. Between the trimmed V and J ends, which lost 2 bases and 12 bases, there was a span of 11 bases. Germline V CDR1 and CDR2: MNHEY, SVGAGI.

This rearrangement joins TRBV29-1 to TRBJ2-1, with a tentative D call TRBD1 (5 bases). This CDR3 has 12 residues. Trimming removed 4 bases at V and 10 bases at J, with 14 bases between. Germline CDR1 is SQVTM and CDR2 is ANQGSEA. CDR3 nucleotide sequence: TGCAGCGTTGGGGGCCTAGGGGTAGAGCAGTTCTTC. This encodes CSVGGLGVEQFF.

The J gene is TRBJ2-2, the V gene TRBV9, with 8 positions matching TRBD1. This CDR3 is built from 14 residues. With 8 bases clipped from V and 1 base from J, the junction kept 4 bases outside the gene matches. Germline V CDR1 and CDR2: SGDLS, YYNGEE. The CDR3 reads CASDRGQNTGELFF. CDR3 sequence (DNA): TGTGCCAGTGACAGGGGACAGAACACCGGGGAGCTGTTTTTT.

This chain joins TRBV29-1 and TRBJ2-5; D gene unclear. The CDR3 is 10 residues long. The V and J ends lost 4 bases and 5 bases respectively, with 5 bases between them. Per the germline V gene, CDR1 is SQVTM and CDR2 is ANQGSEA. DNA of the CDR3: TGCAGCGTTGGGCACGAGACCCAGTACTTC. Its translation: CSVGHETQYF. Full variable domain (missing parts from reference TRBV29-1 and TRBJ2-5): SAVISQKPSRDICQRGTSLTIQCQVDSQVTMMFWYRQQPGQSLTLIATANQGSEATYESGFVIDKFPISRPNLTFSTLTVSNMSPEDSSIYLCSVGHETQYFGPGTRLLVL.

This clone has only a few counts. CDR3 loop: CASSLGAVSYNEQFF. The CDR3 DNA is TGCGCCAGCAGCTTGGGGGCGGTTTCCTACAATGAGCAGTTCTTC. The rearrangement joins TRBV5-1 to TRBJ2-1; no clear D gene. Per the germline V gene, CDR1 is SGHRS and CDR2 is YFSETQ. This CDR3 is built from 15 residues. The V gene lost 0 bases and the J gene lost 1 base, with 8 bases spanning the gap.

The chain links TRBV9 to TRBJ1-6; no firm D call. Germline CDR1 reads SGDLS; CDR2 reads YYNGEE. CDR3 length: 15 residues. V lost 0 bases to trimming and J lost 6 bases, with 10 bases between them. In DNA, the CDR3 is TGTGCCAGCAGCGTAGAGGAGCGGATTAATTCACCCCTCCACTTT. Translated: CASSVEERINSPLHF.

The chain links TRBV19 to TRBJ1-5; D might be TRBD1 (5 bases). The CDR3 sequence is 13 residues long. The germline V gene encodes CDR1 LNHDA and CDR2 SQIVND (reference sequence). V was clipped by 9 bases and J by 2 bases, with 11 bases between them. DNA of the CDR3: TGTGCCAGCAGGGACTCACGCAATCAGCCCCAGCATTTT. Protein product: CASRDSRNQPQHF.

This rearrangement joins TRBV2 to TRBJ1-1; TRBD1 matches at 11 bases. The CDR3 covers 12 residues. With 6 bases clipped from V and 8 bases from J, the junction kept 2 bases outside the gene matches. Germline CDR1 is SNHLY and CDR2 is FYNNEI. The CDR3 loop is CASRDRGPEAFF. The DNA for the CDR3 is TGTGCCAGCAGGGACAGGGGGCCCGAAGCTTTCTTT.

The chain has TRBV12-5 and TRBJ1-5; D unresolved. V lost 2 bases and J 0 bases, leaving 14 bases between the germline ends. The CDR3 sequence is 17 residues long. Germline loops: CDR1 LGHNT, CDR2 FRNRAP. CDR3 residues: CASGLWTGGYSNQPQHF. DNA for the CDR3: TGTGCTAGTGGTTTGTGGACGGGCGGCTATAGCAATCAGCCCCAGCATTTT. Complete variable domain (other parts from reference TRBV12-5 and TRBJ1-5): DARVTQTPRHKVTEMGQEVTMRCQPILGHNTVFWYRQTMMQGLELLAYFRNRAPLDDSGMPKDRFSAEMPDATLATLKIQPSEPRDSAVYFCASGLWTGGYSNQPQHFGDGTRLSIL.

This chain connects TRBV18 to TRBJ1-1; 7 bases line up with TRBD1. Unmatched junction bases numbered 5, after V lost 2 bases and J lost 8 bases. CDR1 is KGHSH and CDR2 is LQKENI in the germline V gene. The CDR3 runs 13 residues. DNA of the CDR3: TGTGCCAGCTCACCAGGAGGGGGCGCGGAAGCTTTCTTT. Its protein product is CASSPGGGAEAFF.

This clone was detected a few times. This chain joins TRBV11-1 and TRBJ2-5, with D unclear. Germline CDR1 and CDR2: SGHAT and FQDESV (reference sequence). V was cut by 2 bases and J by 5 bases, with 9 bases left in between. The CDR3 has 13 amino acids. CDR3 nucleotide sequence: TGTGCCAGCAGCTTACCGAACGGGGAGACCCAGTACTTC. It encodes CASSLPNGETQYF.

V and J are TRBV30 and TRBJ2-3; 10 nucleotides align to TRBD2. Losses at the gene ends were 4 bases for V and 4 bases for J; bases not matched to a gene: 2. Germline CDR1 reads GTSNPN; CDR2 reads SVGIG (reference sequence). The CDR3 extends over 13 amino acids. CDR3 protein: CAWTSGSSDTQYF. The CDR3, as DNA: TGTGCCTGGACTAGCGGGAGTTCAGATACGCAGTATTTT.

The gene calls are TRBV27 and TRBJ2-3; D is undetermined. CDR1 is MNHEY, CDR2 SMNVEV, per germline (reference sequence). The CDR3 runs 14 residues. V gave up 6 bases and J gave up 1 base, with 11 bases separating them. This CDR3 is CASSLAKRTDTQYF. In DNA, the CDR3 is TGTGCCAGCAGCTTAGCAAAACGCACAGATACGCAGTATTTT.

This clone was seen once. V usage is TRBV11-1 and J usage is TRBJ1-1; D is unclear. Germline V CDR1 and CDR2: SGHAT, FQDESV (reference sequence). The CDR3 length is 14 residues. The germline V and J ends were trimmed by 3 bases and 0 bases, with 8 bases remaining between them. The CDR3 sequence: CASSFQGMNTEAFF. In DNA, the CDR3 is TGTGCCAGCAGCTTCCAAGGGATGAACACTGAAGCTTTCTTT.

The table lists this clone with a count of one. This chain uses TRBV7-2 with TRBJ2-7, with D perhaps TRBD2 (6 bases). Germline V gene data show CDR1 as SGHTA and CDR2 as FQGNSA. The V gene lost 2 bases and the J gene lost 7 bases, with 15 bases spanning the gap. The CDR3 totals 14 residues. The CDR3 DNA sequence: TGTGCCAGCAGCTTACTAGCGTCTCGGCGGGAGCAGTACTTC. Protein product: CASSLLASRREQYF.

This rearrangement joins TRBV9 to TRBJ2-1, with D uncertain. Trimming pared 4 bases from V and 4 bases from J, leaving 15 bases between. The CDR3 totals 15 residues. Per germline, CDR1 SGDLS and CDR2 YYNGEE. The CDR3 DNA sequence: TGTGCCAGCAGCTCCCTCGGGCCTTCGTACAATGAGCAGTTCTTC. Translation gives CASSSLGPSYNEQFF.

J is TRBJ2-3 and V is TRBV18; D ambiguous. V lost 0 bases and J 5 bases, leaving 15 bases between the germline ends. This CDR3 region has 16 residues. Germline CDR1 is KGHSH and CDR2 is LQKENI. The CDR3 nucleotides read TGTGCCAGCTCACCACCTGGCGCAGGTTGGGTAGATACGCAGTATTTT. Translating gives CASSPPGAGWVDTQYF.

CDR3 residues: CASSLMVAGKNEQFF. The CDR3 DNA is TGTGCCAGCAGTTTAATGGTAGCGGGTAAGAATGAGCAGTTCTTC. The chain has TRBV28 and TRBJ2-1, with 7 positions matching TRBD2. V shed 2 bases and J 7 bases; nucleotides not matched to a gene: 8. The CDR3 covers 15 residues. Germline V gene sequence: CDR1 MDHEN, CDR2 SYDVKM.

The chain joins TRBV6-5 to TRBJ2-7; TRBD1 or TRBD2 may be the D gene (5 bases each). This CDR3 is 13 amino acids long. The germline V and J ends were trimmed by 7 bases and 10 bases, with 20 bases remaining between them. Germline CDR1 and CDR2: MNHEY and SVGAGI. The CDR3 sequence is CASKVLRGSAQYF. CDR3 DNA: TGTGCCAGCAAAGTTCTTCGGGGCTCGGCTCAGTACTTC.

V is TRBV11-2 and J is TRBJ1-2; 8 nucleotides line up with TRBD1. V lost 5 bases and J lost 7; bases outside the gene matches: 12. Per germline, CDR1 SGHAT and CDR2 FQNNGV. There are 15 residues in the CDR3. CDR3: CASSPRQGKLPGYTF. CDR3 coding DNA: TGTGCCAGCAGCCCCCGACAGGGGAAACTCCCTGGCTACACCTTC.

This clone was picked up a small number of times. The gene calls are TRBV6-6 and TRBJ2-6; 10 bases map to TRBD1. CDR1 MNHNY and CDR2 SVGAGI come from the germline V gene (reference sequence). Losses at the gene ends were 5 bases for V and 4 bases for J; bases not matched to a gene: 5. This CDR3 comprises 16 residues. The CDR3 DNA follows: TGTGCCAGCAGTCGACAGGGGGCGGGGGGGGCCAACGTCCTGACTTTC. Its translation: CASSRQGAGGANVLTF.

The V gene is TRBV10-1, the J gene TRBJ2-2, with 11 bases aligning to TRBD1. V dropped 3 bases and J dropped 5; count of bases not matched to a gene: 8. Germline CDR1 is WNHNN and CDR2 is SYGVQD (reference sequence). The CDR3 sequence is 17 residues long. The CDR3 reads CASSDFPGQGETGELFF. CDR3 in DNA: TGCGCCAGCAGTGACTTTCCGGGACAGGGGGAGACCGGGGAGCTGTTTTTT.

V and J are TRBV6-1 and TRBJ1-1; the D is unclear. Germline values: CDR1 MNHNS, CDR2 SASEGT. The length of the CDR3 is 14 residues. V was pared by 4 bases and J by 5 bases, with 14 bases between. The CDR3 protein is CASSGGYRRTEAFF. CDR3 DNA sequence: TGTGCCAGCAGTGGTGGGTACAGAAGGACTGAAGCTTTCTTT.

The table lists this clone with a few counts. The rearrangement links TRBV6-5 to TRBJ1-5, with 11 positions matching TRBD1. CDR1 is MNHEY, CDR2 SVGAGI, per germline. V trimming: 6 bases; J trimming: 7 bases; junction bases outside the gene matches: 5. This CDR3 spans 14 amino acids. CDR3 in amino acids: CASRSGTGGQPQHF. As DNA, the CDR3 is TGTGCCAGCAGATCCGGGACAGGGGGGCAGCCCCAGCATTTT.

This sequence joins TRBV19 and TRBJ1-2; 12 positions agree with TRBD1. This CDR3 region has 15 residues. The V and J ends lost 2 bases and 6 bases, in that order; junction bases with no gene match: 4. CDR1 and CDR2 (germline): LNHDA, SQIVND (reference sequence). The CDR3 sequence: CASSIRGDRGHGYTF. Written as DNA, the CDR3 is TGTGCCAGTAGTATAAGAGGGGACAGGGGGCATGGCTACACCTTC.